The clone carrying this T cell receptor beta chain has just a few counts. What it recognizes is unknown. This entry is derived from a study of CD8 T cells in ankylosing spondylitis. General study points: Typical of ankylosing spondylitis blood, it appeared, was a TCR beta motif of several highly homologous variants. Peripheral blood held disease-linked clones only at relatively low frequency, and these were CD8+.

Germline values: CDR1 MDHEN, CDR2 SYDVKM. This CDR3 has 13 residues. The V and J ends lost 3 bases and 6 bases respectively, with 11 bases between them. Libraries of TCR beta came from quantitative 5'-RACE with molecular barcodes. One entry per CDR3 protein results from TCRdb running MiXCR on the 5' RACE reads. Of 200,000 to 250,000 distinct CDR3 sequences in the sample, 15% to 20% were seen once. This chain links TRBV28 with TRBJ1-1, with D perhaps matching TRBD1 (5 bases). Sequencing was carried out using blood, either unsorted or a sorted T cell fraction (not recorded which). This sequence was found in a male donor with ankylosing spondylitis. Here the CDR3 DNA reads TGTGCCAGCAGTTTGACACAGGCCTCTGAAGCTTTCTTT. Protein sequence: CASSLTQASEAFF.